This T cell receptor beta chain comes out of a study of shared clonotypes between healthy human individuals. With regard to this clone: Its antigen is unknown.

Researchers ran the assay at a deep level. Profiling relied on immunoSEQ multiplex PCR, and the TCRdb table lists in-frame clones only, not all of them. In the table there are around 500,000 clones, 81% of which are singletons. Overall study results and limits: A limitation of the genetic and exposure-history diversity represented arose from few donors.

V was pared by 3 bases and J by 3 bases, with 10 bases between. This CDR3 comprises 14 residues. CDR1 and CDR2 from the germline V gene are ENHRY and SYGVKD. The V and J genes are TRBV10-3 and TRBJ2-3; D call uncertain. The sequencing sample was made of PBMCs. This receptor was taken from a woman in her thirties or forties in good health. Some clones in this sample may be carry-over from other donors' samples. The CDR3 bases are TGTGCCATCAGTGATACCGTCCCAACAGATACGCAGTATTTT. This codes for CAISDTVPTDTQYF.